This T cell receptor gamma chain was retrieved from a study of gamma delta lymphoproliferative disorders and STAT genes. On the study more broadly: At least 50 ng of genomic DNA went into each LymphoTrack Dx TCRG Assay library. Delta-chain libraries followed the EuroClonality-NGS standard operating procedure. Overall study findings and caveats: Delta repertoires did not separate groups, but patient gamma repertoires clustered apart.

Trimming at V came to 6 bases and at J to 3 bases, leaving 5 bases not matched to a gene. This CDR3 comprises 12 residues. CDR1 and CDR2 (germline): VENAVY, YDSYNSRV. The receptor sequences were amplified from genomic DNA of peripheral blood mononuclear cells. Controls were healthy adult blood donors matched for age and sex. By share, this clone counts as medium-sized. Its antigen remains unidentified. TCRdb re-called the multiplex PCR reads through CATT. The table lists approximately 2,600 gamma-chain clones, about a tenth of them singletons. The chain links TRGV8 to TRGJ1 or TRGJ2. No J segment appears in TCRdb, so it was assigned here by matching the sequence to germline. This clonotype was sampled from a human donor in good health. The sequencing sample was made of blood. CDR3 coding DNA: TGTGCCACCTGGTCGATTTATTATAAGAAACTCTTT. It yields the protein CATWSIYYKKLF.